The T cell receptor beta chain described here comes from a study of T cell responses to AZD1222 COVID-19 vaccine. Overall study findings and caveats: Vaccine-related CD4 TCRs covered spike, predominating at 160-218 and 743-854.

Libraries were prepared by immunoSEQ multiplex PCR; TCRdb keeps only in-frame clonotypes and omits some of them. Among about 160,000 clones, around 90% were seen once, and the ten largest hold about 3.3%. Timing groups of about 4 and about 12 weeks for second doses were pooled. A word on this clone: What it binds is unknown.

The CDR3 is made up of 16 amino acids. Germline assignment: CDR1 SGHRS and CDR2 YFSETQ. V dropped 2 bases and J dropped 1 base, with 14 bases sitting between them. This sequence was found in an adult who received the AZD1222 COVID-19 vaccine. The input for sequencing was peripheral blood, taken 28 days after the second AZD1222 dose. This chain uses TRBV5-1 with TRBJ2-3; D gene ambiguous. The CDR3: CASSLPVTGGTDTQYF. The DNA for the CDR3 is TGCGCCAGCAGCTTACCTGTTACCGGCGGCACAGATACGCAGTATTTT.